This entry lists 32 T cell receptor beta chains sequenced from one sample in a study of blood T cell repertoires in COVID-19. This table comes from immunoSEQ multiplex PCR, and its TCRdb copy is limited to in-frame clones, with some not included. The sample includes a few hundred thousand clones, about 87% of them seen just once. What was sequenced was peripheral blood. The receptors stem from a woman in her twenties or thirties with COVID-19, enrolled during active disease.

With respect to this clone: The junction departs from the called germline gene at one end, perhaps through a read error. This chain links TRBV7-7 with TRBJ2-1, with D hard to call. CDR1 SSHAT and CDR2 FNYEAQ come from the germline V gene (reference sequence). The CDR3 length is 13 residues. The CDR3 nucleotides are TGTGCTAGCAGCCCCGGTATGAACAATGAGCAGTTCTTC. Translated, it gives CASSPGMNNEQFF.

This clone has just one count. The CDR3 sequence: CASRQGRDEQFF. The DNA for the CDR3 is TGTGCCAGCCGACAGGGGAGAGATGAGCAGTTCTTC. The chain couples TRBV11-3 to TRBJ2-1, with 8 bases matching TRBD1. CDR1 and CDR2 from the germline V gene are SGHNT and YENEEA. The CDR3 consists of 12 residues. V lost 8 bases and J lost 8; bases outside the gene matches: 5. The full variable domain, in which reference TRBV11-3 and TRBJ2-1 provide the parts outside the CDR3, is EAGVVQSPRYKIIEKKQPVAFWCNPISGHNTLYWYLQNLGQGPELLIRYENEEAVDDSQLPKDRFSAERLKGVDSTLKIQPAELGDSAVYLCASRQGRDEQFFGPGTRLTVL.

The CDR3 region has the DNA TGTGCCAGCAGATTAACGTACATGGTTGGTTCACCCCTCCACTTT. Translation: CASRLTYMVGSPLHF. This chain connects TRBV6-5 to TRBJ1-6; D uncertain. V lost 6 bases to trimming and J lost 9 bases, with 18 bases between them. Looked up from germline, CDR1 is MNHEY and CDR2 is SVGAGI. The CDR3 has 15 amino acids.

The V call is TRBV13, the J call TRBJ1-2; 9 bases align to TRBD1. V trimming: 10 bases; J trimming: 4 bases; junction bases outside the gene matches: 13. Looked up from germline, CDR1 is PRHDT and CDR2 is FYEKMQ (reference sequence). The CDR3 totals 15 residues. For the CDR3, the DNA is TGTGCCACATACCGGACAGGGGTTAGTAGCTATGGCTACACCTTC. It is translated as CATYRTGVSSYGYTF.

The chain carries TRBV6-4 and TRBJ1-6, with 10 bases fitting TRBD1. V gave up 5 bases and J gave up 6 bases; unmatched junction bases: 4. Germline lookup yields CDR1 MRHNA and CDR2 SNTAGT. The CDR3 consists of 15 residues. Here the CDR3 DNA reads TGTGCCAGCAGTTCGAGGACAGGGGGTAATTCACCCCTCCACTTT. As protein: CASSSRTGGNSPLHF.

The CDR3 DNA sequence: TGTGCCAGCAGCCAAGATCTTGCGGGACTAGCATTCCGCGACGAGCAGTACTTC. Translation gives CASSQDLAGLAFRDEQYF. The chain employs TRBV4-2 and TRBJ2-7, with 9 bases lining up with TRBD2. The junction had 14 bases not matched to a gene; V was cut back by 0 bases and J by 5 bases. The CDR3 extends over 18 amino acids. CDR1 is LGHNA, CDR2 YNFKEQ, per germline.

This chain uses TRBV20-1 with TRBJ2-4, with 9 bases identical to TRBD2. V was clipped by 3 bases and J by 7 bases; unmatched bases: 10. Looked up from germline, CDR1 is DFQATT and CDR2 is SNEGSKA (reference sequence). This CDR3 contains 15 residues. The CDR3 region has the DNA TGCAGTGCTAGTCCCAGCGGGGGGTTCGGGAACATTCAGTACTTC. Amino acid sequence: CSASPSGGFGNIQYF.

V gene TRBV6-2 or TRBV6-3 combines with J gene TRBJ2-3; possibly TRBD2 for D (6 bases). V was trimmed by 3 bases and J by 0 bases, leaving 16 bases between them. CDR3 length: 17 residues. CDR1 is MNHEY, CDR2 SVGEGT, per germline. This CDR3 reads CASSYRRADDSTDTQYF. The CDR3 DNA reads TGTGCCAGCAGTTATCGGAGGGCGGACGACAGCACAGATACGCAGTATTTT.

This chain links TRBV9 with TRBJ2-3; tentatively, D is TRBD2 (5 bases). Between the trimmed V and J ends, which lost 6 bases and 5 bases, there was a span of 16 bases. Germline lookup yields CDR1 SGDLS and CDR2 YYNGEE. The CDR3 has 14 amino acids. In DNA form, the CDR3 reads TGTGCCAGCACCTCAGGCGGCGGAGGAGATACGCAGTATTTT. The encoded protein is CASTSGGGGDTQYF.

The chain has TRBV5-6 and TRBJ1-5; 8 bases are a match to TRBD1. V shed 4 bases, J shed 2 bases, and the junction held 5 bases outside the gene matches. The CDR3 has 15 residues. CDR1 SGHDT and CDR2 YYEEEE come from the germline V gene. The CDR3 spells CASSASTGGNQPQHF. The CDR3 nucleotides are TGTGCCAGCAGCGCTTCGACAGGGGGCAATCAGCCCCAGCATTTT.

In DNA, the CDR3 is TGTGCCAGCTGGGGCGGGGGTTCTGGGGCCAACGTCCTGACTTTC. Translated, it gives CASWGGGSGANVLTF. This chain connects TRBV28 to TRBJ2-6, with 7 nucleotides matching TRBD2. V gave up 8 bases and J gave up 1 base; unmatched junction bases: 5. The CDR3 is 15 amino acids. Germline lookup yields CDR1 MDHEN and CDR2 SYDVKM.

The chain has TRBV5-1 and TRBJ2-7, with TRBD1 matching over 7 bases. With 4 bases clipped from V and 1 base from J, the junction kept 5 bases outside the gene matches. This CDR3 has 14 amino acids. Germline V gene data show CDR1 as SGHRS and CDR2 as YFSETQ. The CDR3 region is CASSPGTDSYEQYF. CDR3 DNA sequence: TGCGCCAGCAGCCCCGGGACAGATTCCTACGAGCAGTACTTC.

This sequence joins TRBV7-8 and TRBJ1-1; 11 nucleotides align to TRBD1. Germline CDR1 is SGHVS and CDR2 is FQNEAQ. The V segment lost 5 bases and the J segment 6 bases; nucleotides outside the gene matches: 8. The CDR3 totals 15 residues. The CDR3 reads CASSRGTGGVSEAFF. In DNA, the CDR3 is TGTGCCAGCAGCCGAGGGACAGGGGGGGTTTCTGAAGCTTTCTTT.

The gene calls are TRBV28 and TRBJ2-1; tentatively, D is TRBD1 (6 bases). The V end was cut by 6 bases, the J end by 3 bases, with 21 bases between. There are 17 residues in the CDR3. CDR1 is MDHEN and CDR2 is SYDVKM in the germline V gene. CDR3 DNA sequence: TGTGCCAGCAGCTCCATAGAAGGGGGAAGAGACTACAATGAGCAGTTCTTC. It codes for CASSSIEGGRDYNEQFF.

The V and J genes are TRBV6-5 and TRBJ1-5, with 7 bases fitting TRBD1. The CDR3 length is 14 residues. J was trimmed by 11 bases and V by 5 bases; bases with no gene match: 12. CDR1 is MNHEY and CDR2 is SVGAGI in the germline V gene. The CDR3 DNA is TGTGCCAGCAGTAACCGACAGGGTAAGCAGTCCCAGCATTTT. Translated, it gives CASSNRQGKQSQHF.

The J gene is TRBJ2-1, the V gene TRBV6-2 or TRBV6-3; 10 bases are a match to TRBD2. J was trimmed by 8 bases and V by 2 bases; bases with no gene match: 9. The CDR3 runs 16 residues. Germline assignment: CDR1 MNHEY and CDR2 SVGEGT. CDR3 bases: TGTGCCAGCAGTTACAGCGGACTAGCGGCCGGGGATGAGCAGTTCTTC. Its protein product is CASSYSGLAAGDEQFF.

The DNA for the CDR3 is TGTGCCAGCAGCTTAGGTTACCGGGGAGAGGAGACCCAGTACTTC. Translation: CASSLGYRGEETQYF. The genes are TRBV7-7 and TRBJ2-5; weak D call: TRBD2 (5 bases). This CDR3 comprises 15 residues. Trimming left V 1 base short and J 5 bases short, with 14 bases between. Per the germline V gene, CDR1 is SSHAT and CDR2 is FNYEAQ (reference sequence).

This chain links TRBV2 with TRBJ1-1; D call uncertain. Germline assignment: CDR1 SNHLY and CDR2 FYNNEI. V was cut by 8 bases and J by 1 base, with 11 bases left in between. CDR3 length: 13 amino acids. Written as DNA, the CDR3 is TGTGCCAGCCCCACTCAAAAGAACACTGAAGCTTTCTTT. Protein product: CASPTQKNTEAFF.

The V gene is TRBV5-1, the J gene TRBJ2-1, with 8 bases that match TRBD1. The J segment lost 7 bases and the V segment lost 0 bases, leaving 9 bases of the junction unmatched. Looked up from germline, CDR1 is SGHRS and CDR2 is YFSETQ. The CDR3 covers 16 residues. Here the CDR3 reads CASSLAGQGARNEQFF. CDR3 DNA: TGCGCCAGCAGCTTGGCCGGGCAGGGGGCCCGTAATGAGCAGTTCTTC.

This clone is a singleton in its sample. CDR3 region: CASRQVLNEKLFF. The CDR3, as DNA: TGTGCCAGCAGACAGGTACTAAATGAAAAACTGTTTTTT. This rearrangement joins TRBV25-1 to TRBJ1-4; TRBD1 might be the D (5 bases). Germline-derived CDR1 and CDR2 are MGHDK and SYGVNS. V was trimmed by 6 bases and J by 5 bases, leaving 10 bases between them. The CDR3 covers 13 residues.

The V gene is TRBV28, the J gene TRBJ1-6; no definite D call. The length of the CDR3 is 14 residues. Germline CDR1 MDHEN, CDR2 SYDVKM. The ends were cut back, 3 bases at V and 4 bases at J, with 7 bases in the middle. The DNA for the CDR3 is TGTGCCAGCAGTTTCGGTCGTTATAATTCACCCCTCCACTTT. This sequence encodes CASSFGRYNSPLHF.

The chain uses TRBV7-8 and TRBJ2-5; D not certain. V was shortened by 0 bases and J by 4 bases, with 15 bases between the two germline ends. This CDR3 spans 16 amino acids. The germline gives CDR1 SGHVS, CDR2 FQNEAQ. CDR3 in amino acids: CASSLAVGVLRETQYF. DNA for the CDR3: TGTGCCAGCAGCTTAGCGGTGGGCGTCCTTCGAGAGACCCAGTACTTC.

The genes are TRBV6-5 and TRBJ1-2; 10 positions match TRBD1. CDR3 length: 14 residues. Unmatched junction bases numbered 5, after V lost 6 bases and J lost 4 bases. Germline CDR1 is MNHEY and CDR2 is SVGAGI. CDR3 nucleotide sequence: TGTGCCAGCAGGAGGACAGGGGGAGGCTATGGCTACACCTTC. Amino acids: CASRRTGGGYGYTF.

This clone was seen more than once but under ten times. This chain connects TRBV2 to TRBJ2-7, with 7 bases matching TRBD1. Germline V gives CDR1 SNHLY, CDR2 FYNNEI. V trimming: 3 bases; J trimming: 4 bases; junction bases outside the gene matches: 6. The CDR3 is 14 residues long. The DNA of the CDR3 is TGTGCCAGCAGTGAGACAGGGAAGGTTTACGAGCAGTACTTC. This encodes CASSETGKVYEQYF.

The V gene is TRBV11-3, the J gene TRBJ2-2, with TRBD1 matching 11 bases. The J segment lost 4 bases and the V segment lost 5 bases, leaving 6 bases of the junction unmatched. Germline loops: CDR1 SGHNT, CDR2 YENEEA. CDR3 length: 16 amino acids. The CDR3: CASSAGGTGGTGELFF. CDR3 in DNA: TGTGCCAGCAGCGCGGGTGGGACAGGGGGCACCGGGGAGCTGTTTTTT.

This clone was observed a single time. This sequence joins TRBV28 and TRBJ1-2, with D possibly matching TRBD1 (5 bases). The CDR3 runs 14 residues. Per germline, CDR1 MDHEN and CDR2 SYDVKM. Trimming took 6 bases from V and 8 from J, leaving 19 bases between them. The CDR3 coding sequence is TGTGCCAGCAGGCATGACAGAATCCTGAAGGGCTACACCTTC. Translated: CASRHDRILKGYTF.

The J gene is TRBJ1-2, the V gene TRBV15, with 7 bases aligning to TRBD1. The CDR3 loop spans 15 amino acids. Trimming removed 3 bases from V and 4 bases from J; junction bases left unmatched: 8. Germline V lookup: CDR1 LNHNV, CDR2 YYDKDF (reference sequence). The CDR3 DNA reads TGTGCCACCAGCAGGGACGACAGGGCCGGCTATGGCTACACCTTC. Protein product: CATSRDDRAGYGYTF.

The rearrangement joins TRBV6-5 to TRBJ2-7, with 9 bases lining up with TRBD1. The V segment lost 7 bases and the J segment 3 bases; nucleotides outside the gene matches: 4. CDR3 size: 13 residues. The germline V gene has CDR1 MNHEY and CDR2 SVGAGI. CDR3 sequence: CASNDRGSYEQYF. The CDR3 bases are TGTGCCAGCAACGACAGGGGGAGCTACGAGCAGTACTTC.

This clone appeared a few times. The chain joins TRBV6-5 to TRBJ1-1; D gene uncertain. Trimming cost V 0 bases and J 4 bases, with 12 bases left between them. The CDR3 consists of 15 residues. The germline gives CDR1 MNHEY, CDR2 SVGAGI. The CDR3 loop is CASSYSVGSATEAFF. In DNA form, the CDR3 reads TGTGCCAGCAGTTACTCGGTAGGGAGCGCCACTGAAGCTTTCTTT.

CDR3 sequence (DNA): TGTGCCAGCAGCTCACGGCTAAGCGTAACTTCAGAGACCCAGTACTTC. Translation gives CASSSRLSVTSETQYF. V usage is TRBV6-2 or TRBV6-3 and J usage is TRBJ2-5; no firm D call. Germline values: CDR1 MNHEY, CDR2 SVGEGT. Trimming removed 6 bases at V and 4 bases at J, with 21 bases between. This CDR3 is built from 16 residues.

J is TRBJ2-7 and V is TRBV14; the D is unclear. The CDR3 has 14 residues. Germline V gene data show CDR1 as SGHDN and CDR2 as FVKESK. With 0 bases removed from V and 0 bases from J, the gap between germline ends came to 6 bases. The CDR3: CASSQDTDSYEQYF. CDR3 nucleotide sequence: TGTGCCAGCAGCCAAGATACTGACTCCTACGAGCAGTACTTC.

This clone appeared a single time. The chain links TRBV19 to TRBJ1-1, with 8 bases lining up with TRBD1. Germline assignment: CDR1 LNHDA and CDR2 SQIVND (reference sequence). This CDR3 has 14 amino acids. V shed 4 bases, J shed 4 bases, and the junction held 5 bases outside the gene matches. CDR3 in DNA: TGTGCCAGTAGTACAGGGGGCGCAGTCACTGAAGCTTTCTTT. This sequence encodes CASSTGGAVTEAFF.